The present T cell receptor beta chain was sequenced within a study of shared clonotypes between healthy human individuals. The wider study: The study used three CD4 naive, three CD4 memory, two CD8 naive and one CD8 memory plate per donor.

The CDR3 length is 15 residues. J lost 9 bases, V lost 7 bases, and 13 bases had no gene match. Germline CDR1 LNHDA, CDR2 SQIVND (reference sequence). Sequencing was performed with immunoSEQ multiplex PCR; in TCRdb, only in-frame clones are kept and a portion is missing. The table shows approximately 2.4 million clones, with roughly 95% occurring only once. General study results and limits: There were few donors, and this limited the genetic and exposure-history diversity represented.

About this clone itself: Its antigen is unidentified.

This TCR came from a man aged 18 to 30 in good health. V gene TRBV19 combines with J gene TRBJ2-1, with TRBD1 matching 9 bases. Sequencing was carried out using naive CD4+ T cells sorted from blood. Subset defined: CD45RA+ positively selected. DNA for the CDR3: TGTGCCAGTACCCCCGGGGGGACAGGGAGGAGTGAGCAGTTCTTC. Its translation: CASTPGGTGRSEQFF.